The clone carrying this T cell receptor (beta chain) was seen at least ten times. Antigen specificity is unknown. This sample was taken from a study of T-cell reconstitution after alpha-beta-depleted transplantation in children. The study's findings and limits: Several hundred expanded graft clones reportedly were the source of alpha-beta T cells about two months after transplant. Day-60 TCRbeta diversity that was high in some patients was derived from surviving recipient T cells and thymic progenitors. T cells produced anew were the main source of T-cell counts and diversity one year after transplant.

TCRbeta library preparation incorporated unique molecular identifiers. TCRdb recomputed calls from the PCR reads with MiXCR, one row per CDR3 protein. The data show about 110,000 distinct CDR3 sequences, with around 6.4% seen just once and approximately 23% held by the top ten. The V gene's germline CDR1 is SGDLS and CDR2 YYNGEE. The V end was cut by 4 bases, the J end by 8 bases, with 9 bases between. The CDR3 totals 12 residues. Specimen: PBMCs, mostly from graft donor cells, collected 360 days after TCRalphabeta/CD19-depleted stem cell transplant. The V and J genes are TRBV9 and TRBJ2-2; D call uncertain. The TCR was taken from a male patient aged 2-9 years who had a stem cell transplant for acute lymphoblastic leukemia, so the T cells may come from the graft donor. CDR3 in DNA: TGTGCCAGCAGCCGTAAAAGGGGGGAGCTGTTTTTT. Protein: CASSRKRGELFF. Together with reference TRBV9 and TRBJ2-2, the CDR3 gives the full variable domain: DSGVTQTPKHLITATGQRVTLRCSPRSGDLSVYWYQQSLDQGLQFLIQYYNGEERAKGNILERFSAQQFPDLHSELNLSSLELGDSALYFCASSRKRGELFFGEGSRLTVL.